This entry lists 5 T cell receptor beta chains sequenced from one sample in a study of radiation and T cells in renal cell carcinoma. Time point: blood 2 weeks post-SBRT. Sample treatment: 15 Gy SBRT to primary tumor, nephrectomy 4 weeks later. The assay was immunoSEQ multiplex PCR, and TCRdb's table has in-frame clones only and misses some. This table holds tens of thousands of clones, roughly 85% found once. Sequences were derived from blood, sampled from a patient whose treatment included radiotherapy and nephrectomy. All receptors come from a woman aged 45-65 years with renal cell carcinoma.

CDR3 protein: CAISESRDSTDTQYF. The CDR3 DNA sequence: TGTGCCATCAGTGAGTCGAGAGACAGCACAGATACGCAGTATTTT. This chain links TRBV10-3 with TRBJ2-3, with D unclear. Germline V gene lookup returns CDR1 ENHRY and CDR2 SYGVKD. The ends were cut back, 0 bases at V and 0 bases at J, with 7 bases in the middle. This CDR3 is 15 amino acids long.

The chain joins TRBV7-2 to TRBJ1-1; D unresolved. Trimming cost V 1 base and J 8 bases, with 14 bases left between them. CDR1 is SGHTA, CDR2 FQGNSA, per germline. The CDR3 is 14 amino acids. CDR3 loop: CASSLGASTREAFF. The CDR3 DNA sequence: TGTGCCAGCAGCTTAGGCGCCTCGACTAGGGAAGCTTTCTTT.

This clone occurred a few times. V usage is TRBV19 and J usage is TRBJ1-1; D is possibly TRBD1 (6 bases). Trimming took 3 bases from V and 4 from J, leaving 12 bases between them. Germline CDR1 and CDR2: LNHDA and SQIVND (reference sequence). The CDR3 consists of 14 residues. The DNA of the CDR3 is TGTGCCAGTAGTATGACCGGGGGCGGCACTGAAGCTTTCTTT. It is translated as CASSMTGGGTEAFF.

Comment on this clone: Different DNA sequences within this sample yield the same CDR3. This chain connects TRBV5-4 to TRBJ2-7; D gene ambiguous. Trimming left V 0 bases short and J 6 bases short, with 7 bases between. CDR3 length equals 12 residues. The germline V gene has CDR1 SGHNT and CDR2 YYREEE (reference sequence). CDR3 in DNA: TGTGCCAGCAGCTTGGACGACGGCGAGCAGTACTTC. Amino acids: CASSLDDGEQYF.

The gene calls are TRBV14 and TRBJ2-5; D gene unclear. The CDR3 contains 16 residues. CDR1 SGHDN and CDR2 FVKESK come from the germline V gene. V dropped 2 bases and J dropped 5 bases, with 18 bases sitting between them. CDR3 DNA sequence: TGTGCCAGCAGCCAAATTTCTCGCGCCTACGGGGAGACCCAGTACTTC. Amino acid sequence: CASSQISRAYGETQYF.